Listed here are 27 T cell receptor beta chains from one sample, sequenced in a study of shared clonotypes between healthy human individuals. Using immunoSEQ multiplex PCR, the repertoire was profiled, and TCRdb retains in-frame clones only, with some absent. The top ten hold around 1.8% of the sample, which has some 2.1 million clones, just under 95% seen once. Terminally differentiated effector memory CD45RA+ cells were excluded by CCR7 positive selection of CD45RO-negative cells. Sequencing was carried out using naive CD8+ T cells from PBMCs. The receptor source for this set is a young man in good health. Some clones in this sample may be carry-over from other donors' samples.

This clone came up a few times. The chain uses TRBV29-1 and TRBJ1-1; D is undetermined. The CDR3 runs to 16 residues. From germline, CDR1 is SQVTM and CDR2 ANQGSEA. The V gene lost 2 bases and the J gene lost 5 bases, with 21 bases spanning the gap. CDR3 sequence reads: CSVESRVVLARTEAFF. The CDR3 DNA is TGCAGCGTTGAATCGAGGGTGGTCTTAGCTAGGACTGAAGCTTTCTTT.

The V and J genes are TRBV7-6 and TRBJ1-2; D not resolved. The V gene lost 4 bases and the J gene lost 3 bases, with 9 bases spanning the gap. The CDR3 has 13 amino acids. Germline CDR1 SGHVS, CDR2 FNYEAQ. CDR3 sequence: CASSSGSYYGYTF. The CDR3 DNA sequence: TGTGCCAGCAGCTCGGGGAGTTACTATGGCTACACCTTC.

The V gene is TRBV28, the J gene TRBJ2-5; 13 bases map to TRBD2. This CDR3 contains 15 residues. Germline assignment: CDR1 MDHEN and CDR2 SYDVKM. V was pared by 6 bases and J by 5 bases, with 6 bases of the junction left unmatched. The CDR3 loop reads CASRPTSGRWETQYF. The CDR3 region has the DNA TGTGCCAGCAGACCGACTAGCGGGAGGTGGGAGACCCAGTACTTC.

The chain couples TRBV7-9 to TRBJ1-2; 7 bases are a match to TRBD1. This CDR3 is 15 amino acids long. J was trimmed by 8 bases and V by 1 base; bases with no gene match: 10. Germline values: CDR1 SEHNR, CDR2 FQNEAQ (reference sequence). The CDR3, as DNA: TGTGCCAGCAGCTTAGGGACAGGTAGAATTTGGGGCTACACCTTC. This gives the protein CASSLGTGRIWGYTF. The full variable domain, in which reference TRBV7-9 and TRBJ1-2 provide the parts outside the CDR3, is DTGVSQNPRHKITKRGQNVTFRCDPISEHNRLYWYRQTLGQGPEFLTYFQNEAQLEKSRLLSDRFSAERPKGSFSTLEIQRTEQGDSAMYLCASSLGTGRIWGYTFGSGTRLTVV.

This sequence joins TRBV13 and TRBJ2-3; 7 nucleotides align to TRBD2. The germline gives CDR1 PRHDT, CDR2 FYEKMQ (reference sequence). This CDR3 contains 16 residues. Trimming cost V 4 bases and J 2 bases; bases outside gene matches: 9. This CDR3 is CASSSLAGSLTDTQYF. DNA of the CDR3: TGTGCCAGCAGCTCTTTAGCGGGCAGCCTCACAGATACGCAGTATTTT.

The chain has TRBV27 and TRBJ1-3; D gene ambiguous. There are 15 residues in the CDR3. The V end lost 3 bases, the J end lost 0 bases, and 9 bases lay between the germline ends. Germline loops: CDR1 MNHEY, CDR2 SMNVEV (reference sequence). The CDR3 region is CASSLRAASGNTIYF. The CDR3, as DNA: TGTGCCAGCAGTTTGAGGGCAGCCTCTGGAAACACCATATATTTT.

V usage is TRBV5-1 and J usage is TRBJ2-3, with TRBD2 matching 13 bases. CDR3 size: 16 residues. After removal of 4 bases from V and 5 bases from J, the junction contained 7 bases not matched to a gene. The germline V gene encodes CDR1 SGHRS and CDR2 YFSETQ. The CDR3 DNA sequence: TGCGCCAGCAGCACGGGGACTAGCGGGATTTTAGATACGCAGTATTTT. Translated: CASSTGTSGILDTQYF.

The rearrangement uses TRBV5-6 and TRBJ2-1; the D gene is possibly TRBD2 (5 bases). The germline CDR1 and CDR2 sequences are SGHDT and YYEEEE. V was pared by 6 bases and J by 9 bases, with 16 bases between. CDR3 size: 13 residues. In DNA form, the CDR3 reads TGTGCCAGCAACCTACTAGTCTCTGGTGAGCAGTTCTTC. This codes for CASNLLVSGEQFF.

The V gene is TRBV19, the J gene TRBJ2-7; 8 bases fit TRBD1. From germline, CDR1 is LNHDA and CDR2 SQIVND (reference sequence). This CDR3 has 16 amino acids. The V gene end was trimmed by 5 bases and the J gene end by 0 bases; junction bases not matched to a gene: 9. The CDR3 spells CASSLSGTGVSYEQYF. CDR3 DNA: TGTGCCAGTAGTTTATCCGGGACAGGAGTCTCCTACGAGCAGTACTTC.

CDR3 DNA: TGTGCCAGCAGGGGGACGTATTACATGAACACTGAAGCTTTCTTT. Protein: CASRGTYYMNTEAFF. The chain links TRBV28 to TRBJ1-1, with D possibly matching TRBD1 (5 bases). The CDR3 contains 15 residues. V lost 6 bases, J lost 0 bases, and 14 bases lay in between. CDR1 and CDR2 from the germline V gene are MDHEN and SYDVKM. The whole variable domain, remainder taken from reference TRBV28 and TRBJ1-1, is DVKVTQSSRYLVKRTGEKVFLECVQDMDHENMFWYRQDPGLGLRLIYFSYDVKMKEKGDIPEGYSVSREKKERFSLILESASTNQTSMYLCASRGTYYMNTEAFFGQGTRLTVV.

V usage is TRBV25-1 and J usage is TRBJ2-1, with no clear D. The germline V gene has CDR1 MGHDK and CDR2 SYGVNS. Trimming shortened V by 3 bases and J by 2 bases, and 14 bases separated the two germline ends. The CDR3 sequence is 16 residues long. The CDR3 loop reads CASSDPSRDPYNEQFF. CDR3 nucleotides: TGTGCCAGCAGTGACCCATCTAGAGATCCCTACAATGAGCAGTTCTTC.

This clone was seen a single time. This sample includes further DNA sequences coding for the same CDR3. The genes are TRBV10-1 and TRBJ2-7; D is ambiguous. The CDR3 runs 13 residues. Germline lookup yields CDR1 WNHNN and CDR2 SYGVQD (reference sequence). V shed 2 bases and J shed 3 bases, with 8 bases lying between them. The CDR3 DNA is TGCGCCAGCAGTGAGGGAGAGAACTACGAGCAGTACTTC. It codes for CASSEGENYEQYF.

V usage is TRBV7-3 and J usage is TRBJ2-2, with D perhaps given as TRBD1 or TRBD2 (7 bases each). Trimming cost V 4 bases and J 7 bases, with 16 bases left between them. Looked up from germline, CDR1 is SGHTA and CDR2 is FQGTGA. The CDR3 is 15 residues long. In DNA, the CDR3 is TGTGCCAGCAGCTCCCAGGGGGGGCCTGACGGGGAGCTGTTTTTT. Protein sequence: CASSSQGGPDGELFF.

The chain is built from TRBV4-3 and TRBJ1-6; the match to TRBD1 covers 11 bases. The trim removed 0 bases at V and 8 bases at J, leaving 3 bases unmatched. The CDR3 is made up of 16 amino acids. Looked up from germline, CDR1 is LGHNA and CDR2 is YSLEER. The CDR3 region is CASSQDRGQGDSPLHF. CDR3 DNA: TGCGCCAGCAGCCAAGATCGGGGACAGGGGGATTCACCCCTCCACTTT.

The CDR3 DNA follows: TGTGCCAGCAGTAACCGGGACGCCGGGCTATACGAGCAGTACTTC. Its translation is CASSNRDAGLYEQYF. The genes are TRBV7-3 and TRBJ2-7, with D perhaps TRBD1 or TRBD2 (5 bases each). Trimming took off 6 bases at V and 4 bases at J, with 19 bases between the two ends. Germline V lookup: CDR1 SGHTA, CDR2 FQGTGA. This CDR3 has 15 residues.

The V gene is TRBV4-2, the J gene TRBJ2-5; maybe TRBD2 (6 bases). Trimming took off 1 base at V and 4 bases at J, with 19 bases between the two ends. Germline assignment: CDR1 LGHNA and CDR2 YNFKEQ. The CDR3 runs 17 residues. The CDR3 DNA follows: TGTGCCAGCAGCCAAGGTTTCGTGGGTTTTAGCGGAGAGACCCAGTACTTC. This sequence encodes CASSQGFVGFSGETQYF.

The chain links TRBV5-3 to TRBJ1-1; D perhaps matches TRBD1 (6 bases). TRBV5-3 is filed as an ORF, its function uncertain. Trimming stripped 7 bases from V and 8 bases from J, with 21 bases between. This CDR3 is built from 14 residues. CDR3 coding DNA: TGTGCCAGAGTACGTGGACAGCCTAATTCAGAAGCTTTCTTT. It is translated as CARVRGQPNSEAFF.

In this sample, this clone turned up once. This chain uses TRBV29-1 with TRBJ2-7; TRBD2 matches 7 bases. Trimming removed 1 base from V and 5 bases from J; junction bases left unmatched: 8. In germline, CDR1 is SQVTM, CDR2 ANQGSEA. The CDR3 is made up of 14 amino acids. CDR3 protein: CSVEGVAGVNEQYF. In DNA form, the CDR3 reads TGCAGCGTTGAAGGGGTTGCGGGAGTCAACGAGCAGTACTTC.

This clone was detected once. The genes are TRBV28 and TRBJ2-5; TRBD2 matches at 7 bases. This CDR3 is 18 amino acids long. Unmatched junction bases numbered 15, after V lost 2 bases and J lost 3 bases. Germline V CDR1 and CDR2: MDHEN, SYDVKM. The CDR3 DNA sequence: TGTGCCAGCAGTTTAAAAGGTTTTGGGGGAGGGCCTGAAGAGACCCAGTACTTC. Translating gives CASSLKGFGGGPEETQYF.

CDR3 residues: CASSYGQPNQPQHF. CDR3 nucleotide sequence: TGTGCCAGCAGTTACGGACAGCCCAATCAGCCCCAGCATTTT. V gene TRBV5-5 combines with J gene TRBJ1-5; D is perhaps TRBD1 (6 bases). The germline V and J ends were trimmed by 5 bases and 3 bases, with 12 bases remaining between them. This CDR3 comprises 14 residues. Germline V gene sequence: CDR1 SGHKS, CDR2 YYEKEE (reference sequence).

The rearrangement links TRBV5-1 to TRBJ2-5; D is unclear. With the DNA end fitting TRBJ2-7 better, the J assignment may be wrong. The CDR3 totals 14 residues. Germline-derived CDR1 and CDR2 are SGHRS and YFSETQ. DNA for the CDR3: TGCGCCAGCAGCTTGGGGCTATTGGACCCCGAGCAGTACTTC. Translation gives CASSLGLLDPEQYF.

The CDR3 coding sequence is TGCGCCAGCAGGGGCGGGCCCAGCTCCTACGAGCAGTACTTC. Its protein product is CASRGGPSSYEQYF. The rearrangement links TRBV5-1 to TRBJ2-7, with D maybe TRBD2 (5 bases). Germline V gives CDR1 SGHRS, CDR2 YFSETQ. The CDR3 is 14 amino acids. V was shortened by 5 bases and J by 0 bases, with 12 bases between the two germline ends.

This rearrangement joins TRBV28 to TRBJ1-1; D call uncertain. The CDR3 is 17 amino acids. V shed 1 base and J shed 0 bases, with 15 bases lying between them. Germline loops: CDR1 MDHEN, CDR2 SYDVKM. CDR3 nucleotides: TGTGCCAGCAGTTTATTCGGGCAGGTGATCATGAACACTGAAGCTTTCTTT. Translation: CASSLFGQVIMNTEAFF.

This clone was counted once. V is TRBV6-4 and J is TRBJ2-1, with no clear D. The CDR3 contains 13 residues. From germline, CDR1 is MRHNA and CDR2 SNTAGT. V lost 2 bases to trimming and J lost 5 bases, with 7 bases between them. The CDR3 region is CASSDGEDNEQFF. The CDR3, as DNA: TGTGCCAGCAGTGACGGCGAGGACAATGAGCAGTTCTTC.

A word on this clone: This CDR3 is also generated by other DNA sequences in the sample. This sequence joins TRBV9 and TRBJ1-4, with D possibly matching TRBD1 (6 bases). The V gene's germline CDR1 is SGDLS and CDR2 YYNGEE. Trimming removed 3 bases at V and 1 base at J, with 10 bases between. CDR3 size: 15 residues. This chain's CDR3 is CASSERGGTNEKLFF. The CDR3 nucleotides read TGTGCCAGCAGCGAGAGGGGGGGAACTAATGAAAAACTGTTTTTT.

The chain carries TRBV29-1 and TRBJ1-2; D is ambiguous. CDR1 SQVTM and CDR2 ANQGSEA come from the germline V gene. The CDR3 has 13 residues. Trimming shortened V by 2 bases and J by 4 bases, and 11 bases separated the two germline ends. The CDR3 bases are TGCAGCGTTGAACGGGCGTTTCCCTATGGCTACACCTTC. Its translation is CSVERAFPYGYTF.

The gene calls are TRBV7-6 and TRBJ2-5; a possible D gene is TRBD1 (5 bases). This CDR3 is built from 14 residues. Trimming stripped 9 bases from V and 5 bases from J, with 19 bases between. Germline V gives CDR1 SGHVS, CDR2 FNYEAQ. In nucleotides, the CDR3 is TGTGCCAGTGCAGGGATTAGTCGTTTGGAGACCCAGTACTTC. Protein: CASAGISRLETQYF.